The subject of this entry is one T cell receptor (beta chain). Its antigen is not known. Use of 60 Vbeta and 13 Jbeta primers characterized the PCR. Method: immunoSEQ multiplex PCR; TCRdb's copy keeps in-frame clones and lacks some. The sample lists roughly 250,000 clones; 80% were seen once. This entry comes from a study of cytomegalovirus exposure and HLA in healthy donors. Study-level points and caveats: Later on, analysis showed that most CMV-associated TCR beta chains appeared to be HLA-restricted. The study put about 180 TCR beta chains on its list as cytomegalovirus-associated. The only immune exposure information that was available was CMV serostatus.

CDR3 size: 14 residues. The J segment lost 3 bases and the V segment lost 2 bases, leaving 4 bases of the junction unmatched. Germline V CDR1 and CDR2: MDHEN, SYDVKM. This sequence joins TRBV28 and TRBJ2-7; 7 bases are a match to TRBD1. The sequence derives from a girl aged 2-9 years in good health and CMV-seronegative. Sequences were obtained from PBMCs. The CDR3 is CASSLRTGHYEQYF. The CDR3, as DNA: TGTGCCAGCAGTTTAAGGACAGGACACTACGAGCAGTACTTC. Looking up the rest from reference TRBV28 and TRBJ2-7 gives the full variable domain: DVKVTQSSRYLVKRTGEKVFLECVQDMDHENMFWYRQDPGLGLRLIYFSYDVKMKEKGDIPEGYSVSREKKERFSLILESASTNQTSMYLCASSLRTGHYEQYFGPGTRLTVT.